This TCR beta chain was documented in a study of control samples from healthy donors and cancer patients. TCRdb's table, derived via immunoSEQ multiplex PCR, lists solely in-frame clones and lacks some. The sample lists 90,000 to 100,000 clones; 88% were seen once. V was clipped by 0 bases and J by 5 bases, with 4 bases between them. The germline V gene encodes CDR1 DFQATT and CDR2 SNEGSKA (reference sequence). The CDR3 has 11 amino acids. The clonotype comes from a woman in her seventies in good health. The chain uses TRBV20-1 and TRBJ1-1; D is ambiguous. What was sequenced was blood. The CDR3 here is CSARDRTEAFF. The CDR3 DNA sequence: TGCAGTGCTAGAGATAGGACTGAAGCTTTCTTT.